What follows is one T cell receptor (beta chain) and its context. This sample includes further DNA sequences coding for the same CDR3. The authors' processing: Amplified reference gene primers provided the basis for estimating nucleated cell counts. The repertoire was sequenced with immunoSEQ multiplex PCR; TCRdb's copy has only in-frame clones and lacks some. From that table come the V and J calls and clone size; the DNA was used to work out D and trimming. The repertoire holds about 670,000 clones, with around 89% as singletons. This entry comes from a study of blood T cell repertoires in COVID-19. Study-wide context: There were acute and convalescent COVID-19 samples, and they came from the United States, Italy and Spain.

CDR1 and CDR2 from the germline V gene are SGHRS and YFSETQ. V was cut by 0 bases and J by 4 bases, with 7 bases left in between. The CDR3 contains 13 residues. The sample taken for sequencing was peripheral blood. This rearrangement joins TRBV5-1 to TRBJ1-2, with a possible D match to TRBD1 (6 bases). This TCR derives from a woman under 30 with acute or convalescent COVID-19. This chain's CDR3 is CASSLDRVYGYTF. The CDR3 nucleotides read TGCGCCAGCAGCTTGGACAGGGTCTATGGCTACACCTTC.